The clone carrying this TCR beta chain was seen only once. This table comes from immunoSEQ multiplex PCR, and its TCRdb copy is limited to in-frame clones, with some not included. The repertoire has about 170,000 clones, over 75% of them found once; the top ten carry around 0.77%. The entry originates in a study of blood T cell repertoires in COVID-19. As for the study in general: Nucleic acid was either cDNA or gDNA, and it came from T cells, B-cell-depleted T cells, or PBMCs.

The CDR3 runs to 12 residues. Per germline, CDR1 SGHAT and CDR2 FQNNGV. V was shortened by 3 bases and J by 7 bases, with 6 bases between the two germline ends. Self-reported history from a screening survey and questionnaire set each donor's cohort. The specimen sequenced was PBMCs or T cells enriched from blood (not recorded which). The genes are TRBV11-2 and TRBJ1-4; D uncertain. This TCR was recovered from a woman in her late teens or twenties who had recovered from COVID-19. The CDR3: CASSFAGEKLFF. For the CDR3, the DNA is TGTGCCAGCAGCTTTGCGGGTGAAAAACTGTTTTTT.